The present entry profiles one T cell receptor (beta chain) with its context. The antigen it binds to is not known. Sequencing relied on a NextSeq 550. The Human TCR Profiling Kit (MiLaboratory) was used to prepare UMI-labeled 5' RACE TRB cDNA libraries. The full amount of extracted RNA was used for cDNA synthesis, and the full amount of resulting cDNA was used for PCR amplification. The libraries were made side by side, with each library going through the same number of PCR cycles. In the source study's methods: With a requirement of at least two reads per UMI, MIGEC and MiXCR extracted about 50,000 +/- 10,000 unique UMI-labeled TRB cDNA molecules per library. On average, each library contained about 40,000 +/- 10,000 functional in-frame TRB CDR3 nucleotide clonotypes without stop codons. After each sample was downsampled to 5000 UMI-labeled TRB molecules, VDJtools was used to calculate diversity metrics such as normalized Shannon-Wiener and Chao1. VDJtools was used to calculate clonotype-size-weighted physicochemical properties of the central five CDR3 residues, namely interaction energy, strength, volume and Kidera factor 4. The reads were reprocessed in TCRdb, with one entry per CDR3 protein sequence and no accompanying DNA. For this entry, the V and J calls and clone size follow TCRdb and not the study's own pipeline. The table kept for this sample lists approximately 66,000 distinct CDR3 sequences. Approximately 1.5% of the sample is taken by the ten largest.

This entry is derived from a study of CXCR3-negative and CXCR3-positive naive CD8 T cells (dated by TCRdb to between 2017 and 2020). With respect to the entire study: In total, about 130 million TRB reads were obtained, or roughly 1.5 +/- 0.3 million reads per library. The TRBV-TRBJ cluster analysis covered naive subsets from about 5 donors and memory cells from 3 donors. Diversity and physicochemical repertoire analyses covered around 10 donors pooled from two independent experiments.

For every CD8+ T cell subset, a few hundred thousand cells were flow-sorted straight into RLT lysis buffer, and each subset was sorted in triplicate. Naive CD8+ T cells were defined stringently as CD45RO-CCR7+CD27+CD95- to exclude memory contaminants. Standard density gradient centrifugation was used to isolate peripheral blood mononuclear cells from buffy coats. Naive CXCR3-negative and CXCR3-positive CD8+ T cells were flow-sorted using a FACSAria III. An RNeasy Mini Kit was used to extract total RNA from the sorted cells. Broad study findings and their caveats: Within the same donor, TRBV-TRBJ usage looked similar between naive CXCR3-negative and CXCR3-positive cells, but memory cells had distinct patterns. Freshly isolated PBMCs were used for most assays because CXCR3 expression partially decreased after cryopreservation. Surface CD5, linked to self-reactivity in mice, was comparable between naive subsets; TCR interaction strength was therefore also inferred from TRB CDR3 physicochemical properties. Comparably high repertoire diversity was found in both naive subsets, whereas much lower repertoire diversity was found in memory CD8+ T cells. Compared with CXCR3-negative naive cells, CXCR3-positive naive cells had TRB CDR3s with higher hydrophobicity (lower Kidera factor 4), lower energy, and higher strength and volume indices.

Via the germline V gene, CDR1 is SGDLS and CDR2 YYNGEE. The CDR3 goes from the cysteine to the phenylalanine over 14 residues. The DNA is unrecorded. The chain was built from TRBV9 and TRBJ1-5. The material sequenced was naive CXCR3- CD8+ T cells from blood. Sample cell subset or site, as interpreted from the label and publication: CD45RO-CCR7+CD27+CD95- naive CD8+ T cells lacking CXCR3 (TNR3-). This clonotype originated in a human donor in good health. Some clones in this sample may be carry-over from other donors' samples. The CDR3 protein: CASSAESGNQPQHF.